Presented here are 2 T cell receptor beta chains from one specimen sequenced in a study of blood T cell repertoires in COVID-19. Assay used: immunoSEQ multiplex PCR; TCRdb lists only in-frame clones, some missing. The sample lists about 250,000 clones, 88% seen once, with 3% in the top ten. The sequenced material came from PBMCs or T cells enriched from blood (not recorded which). Every receptor here comes from a woman between 50 and 59 years old who had recovered from COVID-19.

The chain combines TRBV27 with TRBJ1-1, with unresolved D. Trimming took off 8 bases at V and 6 bases at J, with 16 bases between the two ends. The CDR3 consists of 13 residues. Germline V gene lookup returns CDR1 MNHEY and CDR2 SMNVEV (reference sequence). The CDR3 sequence: CASGGGRSSEAFF. The CDR3 nucleotides read TGTGCCAGCGGCGGAGGGCGGTCTTCTGAAGCTTTCTTT.

The J gene is TRBJ1-2, the V gene TRBV6-5; the match to TRBD1 covers 8 bases. Per germline, CDR1 MNHEY and CDR2 SVGAGI. CDR3 size: 12 residues. Unmatched junction bases numbered 5, after V lost 6 bases and J lost 8 bases. The CDR3 loop is CASSPGGAGYTF. For the CDR3, the DNA is TGTGCCAGCAGCCCAGGGGGCGCGGGCTACACCTTC.